Shown below are 12 T cell receptor beta chains from a single sample sequenced in a study of CD8+CD57+ T cells in acquired aplastic anemia. Individuals selected for sequencing had exhibited CD8+CD57+ cell expansion on flow cytometry. According to the study, genomic DNA was the template for TCR beta VDJ and CDR3 profiling. In TCRdb, the reads were re-called with MiXCR into one record per CDR3 protein. The table has about 150,000 distinct CDR3 sequences, over 50% seen once. The specimen sequenced was sorted CD4+, CD8+, or CD8+CD57+ T cells (not recorded which) from PBMCs. Source of these receptors: a human donor with aplastic anemia.

The chain links TRBV4-1 to TRBJ2-7, with D tentatively TRBD1 (5 bases). The CDR3 is 15 residues long. Germline CDR1 is MGHRA and CDR2 is YSYEKL. With 0 bases removed from V and 3 bases from J, the gap between germline ends came to 12 bases. This CDR3 reads CASSQDGTGDYEQYF. CDR3 sequence (DNA): TGCGCCAGCAGCCAAGATGGCACAGGCGACTACGAGCAGTACTTC.

A note on this clonotype: An end of the junction differs from the germline gene, which may be a read error. This sequence joins TRBV20-1 and TRBJ2-5; 7 bases are a match to TRBD1. Germline lookup yields CDR1 DFQATT and CDR2 SNEGSKA (reference sequence). There are 12 residues in the CDR3. CDR3 in DNA: TGCGGTGCTAGAGGGGGACAGGAGACCCAGTACTTC. This gives the protein CGARGGQETQYF.

This chain joins TRBV2 and TRBJ1-5; D is ambiguous. Looked up from germline, CDR1 is SNHLY and CDR2 is FYNNEI. The CDR3 has 14 amino acids. V was trimmed by 8 bases and J by 4 bases, leaving 15 bases between them. In DNA form, the CDR3 reads TGTGCCAGCCGGAACTCGAACCTAAATCAGCCCCAGCATTTT. This encodes CASRNSNLNQPQHF. The whole variable domain, remainder taken from reference TRBV2 and TRBJ1-5, is EPEVTQTPSHQVTQMGQEVILRCVPISNHLYFYWYRQILGQKVEFLVSFYNNEISEKSEIFDDQFSVERPDGSNFTLKIRSTKLEDSAMYFCASRNSNLNQPQHFGDGTRLSIL.

V is TRBV11-1 and J is TRBJ2-3; TRBD2 matches at 11 bases. Germline V gene sequence: CDR1 SGHAT, CDR2 FQDESV (reference sequence). Germline trimming cut 2 bases from V and 7 bases from J; bases unmatched to any gene: 11. The CDR3 loop spans 17 amino acids. CDR3 amino acids: CASSLSGTSGRGNTQYF. The CDR3 region has the DNA TGTGCCAGCAGCTTAAGCGGGACTAGCGGCCGGGGGAATACGCAGTATTTT.

The chain recombines TRBV10-3 with TRBJ2-1; 9 bases align to TRBD2. CDR1 is ENHRY, CDR2 SYGVKD, per germline. Trimming at V came to 10 bases and at J to 6 bases, leaving 7 bases not matched to a gene. The CDR3 sequence is 13 residues long. CDR3 residues: CATAGGPRNEQFF. The CDR3 coding sequence is TGTGCCACCGCGGGGGGGCCTCGCAATGAGCAGTTCTTC.

The CDR3 DNA is TGTGCCACCAGCAGAGCCCAGGGGACTGGAAACACCATATATTTT. It translates to CATSRAQGTGNTIYF. V usage is TRBV15 and J usage is TRBJ1-3, with D perhaps matching TRBD1 (6 bases). Deletions cut 1 base from V and 2 bases from J, with 9 bases between. Germline V gives CDR1 LNHNV, CDR2 YYDKDF (reference sequence). This CDR3 comprises 15 residues.

At least ten counts were recorded for this clonotype. CDR3 coding DNA: TGTGCCAGCAGCGCCACCGGGCTTACCTACGAGCAGTACTTC. Its translation: CASSATGLTYEQYF. The chain employs TRBV5-6 and TRBJ2-7; D gene ambiguous. Germline V gene sequence: CDR1 SGHDT, CDR2 YYEEEE. Trimming pared 4 bases from V and 2 bases from J, leaving 13 bases between. The CDR3 contains 14 residues. The variable domain in full, completed from reference TRBV5-6 and TRBJ2-7, reads DAGVTQSPTHLIKTRGQQVTLRCSPKSGHDTVSWYQQALGQGPQFIFQYYEEEERQRGNFPDRFSGHQFPNYSSELNVNALLLGDSALYLCASSATGLTYEQYFGPGTRLTVT.

This clonotype showed up just once. V usage is TRBV19 and J usage is TRBJ2-7, with 8 bases aligning to TRBD2. With V trimmed by 5 bases and J by 3 bases, 3 bases remained unmatched. This CDR3 spans 13 amino acids. CDR1 LNHDA and CDR2 SQIVND come from the germline V gene (reference sequence). The CDR3: CASSPAGDYEQYF. As DNA, the CDR3 is TGTGCCAGTAGTCCAGCGGGAGACTACGAGCAGTACTTC. Complete variable domain (other parts from reference TRBV19 and TRBJ2-7): DGGITQSPKYLFRKEGQNVTLSCEQNLNHDAMYWYRQDPGQGLRLIYYSQIVNDFQKGDIAEGYSVSREKKESFPLTVTSAQKNPTAFYLCASSPAGDYEQYFGPGTRLTVT.

A few counts support this clonotype. Given a much more abundant clone one base away, this may be a read error. The CDR3 nucleotides are TGTGCCAGCAGTTTAGTGGCGGGGGGGAAGGAGACCCAGTACTTC. Translation gives CASSLVAGGKETQYF. This chain links TRBV12-3 or TRBV12-4 with TRBJ2-5; 9 positions match TRBD2. This CDR3 has 15 amino acids. V lost 1 base, J lost 5 bases, and 5 bases stayed unmatched.

The CDR3 bases are TGTGCCAGCCGCGGGACTAGCGGGGCCTTAGCCAAAAACATTCAGTACTTC. Protein product: CASRGTSGALAKNIQYF. The chain employs TRBV11-2 and TRBJ2-4, with 13 bases matching TRBD2. Trimming at V came to 8 bases and at J to 0 bases, leaving 7 bases not matched to a gene. CDR3 length equals 17 residues. Germline loops: CDR1 SGHAT, CDR2 FQNNGV.

The rearrangement uses TRBV29-1 and TRBJ2-7; 7 nucleotides line up with TRBD1. The V and J ends lost 5 bases and 2 bases, in that order; junction bases with no gene match: 3. The CDR3 is 12 residues long. In germline, CDR1 is SQVTM, CDR2 ANQGSEA. In DNA form, the CDR3 reads TGCAGCGTTTCCCAGGGGGCCTACGAGCAGTACTTC. Translation gives CSVSQGAYEQYF.

J is TRBJ1-6 and V is TRBV6-4; no clear D gene. This CDR3 contains 13 residues. Germline V lookup: CDR1 MRHNA, CDR2 SNTAGT. Between the trimmed V and J ends, which lost 5 bases and 8 bases, there was a span of 10 bases. The CDR3 bases are TGTGCCAGCAGTCCGTCGAGGGATTCACCCCTCCACTTT. Its protein is CASSPSRDSPLHF.